Listed below are T cell receptor beta chains from one sample, sequenced in a study of CD8 T cells in ankylosing spondylitis. TCRdb passed the 5' RACE reads through MiXCR, listing each CDR3 protein once. Seen here are about 540,000 distinct CDR3 sequences, roughly 13% observed once, and the top ten hold almost 7%. The sample consisted of blood, either unsorted or a sorted T cell fraction (not recorded which). The origin of the receptors is a male donor with ankylosing spondylitis. The CDR3 runs from the conserved cysteine through the conserved F or W. Fields, in order: D gene, V gene, J gene, clone size, CDR3 protein, CDR3 DNA. The D gene is left open where the match is weak. Clone size, where shown, is once, few, many, or a class for clones that have expanded.

d_call: -
v_call: TRBV6-1
j_call: TRBJ2-1
clone_size: -
cdr3_aa: CASSERLATFSENEQFF
cdr3_nt: TGTGCCAGCAGTGAACGGCTAGCTACCTTCAGCGAGAATGAGCAGTTCTTC

d_call: TRBD1
v_call: TRBV7-2
j_call: TRBJ1-6
clone_size: -
cdr3_aa: CASSGQGGFPYNSPLHF
cdr3_nt: TGTGCCAGCTCGGGACAGGGGGGGTTCCCCTATAATTCACCCCTCCACTTT

d_call: TRBD2
v_call: TRBV7-2
j_call: TRBJ2-1
clone_size: many
cdr3_aa: CASRSAGTSAYNEQFF
cdr3_nt: TGTGCCAGCAGATCGGCCGGGACTAGCGCCTACAATGAGCAGTTCTTC

d_call: -
v_call: TRBV12-3/TRBV12-4
j_call: TRBJ2-1
clone_size: few
cdr3_aa: CASSLDGADDSYNEQFF
cdr3_nt: TGTGCCAGCAGTTTAGATGGAGCGGACGACTCCTACAATGAGCAGTTCTTC

d_call: -
v_call: TRBV5-1
j_call: TRBJ2-1
clone_size: many
cdr3_aa: CASSSSGARSYNEQFF
cdr3_nt: TGCGCCAGCAGCTCATCGGGAGCACGGTCCTACAATGAGCAGTTCTTC

d_call: TRBD1
v_call: TRBV11-3
j_call: TRBJ1-1
clone_size: -
cdr3_aa: CASSLLDRTNTEAFF
cdr3_nt: TGTGCCAGCAGCTTACTGGACAGGACGAACACTGAAGCTTTCTTT

d_call: TRBD2
v_call: TRBV20-1
j_call: TRBJ2-1
clone_size: -
cdr3_aa: CSASGPWLAGYNEQFF
cdr3_nt: TGCAGTGCTAGTGGCCCATGGCTAGCGGGATACAATGAGCAGTTCTTC

d_call: TRBD2
v_call: TRBV7-2
j_call: TRBJ2-5
clone_size: -
cdr3_aa: CASSLAPPSGRIRKQETQYF
cdr3_nt: TGTGCCAGCAGCTTAGCCCCCCCTAGCGGGAGAATCAGGAAACAAGAGACCCAGTACTTC

d_call: -
v_call: TRBV3-1
j_call: TRBJ2-2
clone_size: few
cdr3_aa: CASSLLSGNPGELFF
cdr3_nt: TGTGCCAGCAGCCTCCTAAGTGGGAACCCCGGGGAGCTGTTTTTT

d_call: -
v_call: TRBV29-1
j_call: TRBJ1-5
clone_size: -
cdr3_aa: CSVGSGDQPQHF
cdr3_nt: TGCAGCGTGGGTTCAGGGGATCAGCCCCAGCATTTT

d_call: TRBD1
v_call: TRBV24-1
j_call: TRBJ1-1
clone_size: few
cdr3_aa: CATSRRKGQGGTEAFF
cdr3_nt: TGTGCCACCAGTAGGAGAAAGGGACAGGGAGGCACTGAAGCTTTCTTT

d_call: TRBD1
v_call: TRBV28
j_call: TRBJ2-5
clone_size: few
cdr3_aa: CATSGGQGGGETQYF
cdr3_nt: TGTGCCACCTCAGGGGGACAGGGAGGGGGAGAGACCCAGTACTTC

d_call: -
v_call: TRBV20-1
j_call: TRBJ1-1
clone_size: -
cdr3_aa: CSARPDYTSTEAFF
cdr3_nt: TGCAGTGCCCGGCCGGACTACACGAGCACTGAAGCTTTCTTT

d_call: -
v_call: TRBV7-9
j_call: TRBJ1-1
clone_size: few
cdr3_aa: CASSLGWDTEAFF
cdr3_nt: TGTGCCAGCAGCTTAGGTTGGGACACTGAAGCTTTCTTT

d_call: -
v_call: TRBV11-2
j_call: TRBJ1-6
clone_size: few
cdr3_aa: CASRPTPGGGWSSPLHF
cdr3_nt: TGTGCCAGCAGGCCCACACCGGGGGGAGGCTGGAGTTCACCCCTCCACTTT

d_call: -
v_call: TRBV9
j_call: TRBJ2-2
clone_size: many
cdr3_aa: CASSVNSDPNTGELFF
cdr3_nt: TGTGCCAGCAGCGTGAATAGCGACCCGAACACCGGGGAGCTGTTTTTT

d_call: -
v_call: TRBV3-1
j_call: TRBJ1-1
clone_size: few
cdr3_aa: CASSQEQGLNTEAFF
cdr3_nt: TGTGCCAGCAGCCAAGAACAGGGCCTGAACACTGAAGCTTTCTTT

d_call: TRBD1
v_call: TRBV12-3/TRBV12-4
j_call: TRBJ1-4
clone_size: few
cdr3_aa: CASGNQGALTSGLFF
cdr3_nt: TGTGCCAGCGGCAATCAGGGGGCCCTGACGAGCGGACTGTTTTTT

d_call: -
v_call: TRBV20-1
j_call: TRBJ2-1
clone_size: many
cdr3_aa: CSAGSYNEQFF
cdr3_nt: TGCAGTGCGGGCTCCTACAATGAGCAGTTCTTC

d_call: -
v_call: TRBV7-9
j_call: TRBJ1-5
clone_size: many
cdr3_aa: CASSSPGSNQPQHF
cdr3_nt: TGTGCCAGCAGCTCCCCAGGGAGCAATCAGCCCCAGCATTTT

d_call: TRBD1
v_call: TRBV5-1
j_call: TRBJ1-3
clone_size: -
cdr3_aa: CASSPAGGSSGNTIYF
cdr3_nt: TGCGCCAGCAGCCCGGCAGGGGGTTCCTCTGGAAACACCATATATTTT

d_call: -
v_call: TRBV6-5
j_call: TRBJ1-1
clone_size: -
cdr3_aa: CASSYSRARETEAFF
cdr3_nt: TGTGCCAGCAGTTACTCTAGGGCGCGGGAAACTGAAGCTTTCTTT

d_call: -
v_call: TRBV7-8
j_call: TRBJ2-1
clone_size: -
cdr3_aa: CASSPLGTQGRNEQFF
cdr3_nt: TGTGCCAGCAGTCCTCTGGGGACACAGGGAAGGAATGAGCAGTTCTTC

d_call: TRBD2
v_call: TRBV29-1
j_call: TRBJ2-1
clone_size: few
cdr3_aa: CSTRSGSSYNEQFF
cdr3_nt: TGCAGCACCCGTAGCGGGAGTTCCTACAATGAGCAGTTCTTC

d_call: TRBD1
v_call: TRBV18
j_call: TRBJ1-5
clone_size: -
cdr3_aa: CASSPSGQGNQPQHF
cdr3_nt: TGTGCCAGCTCACCAAGCGGACAGGGAAACCAGCCCCAGCATTTT

d_call: -
v_call: TRBV3-1
j_call: TRBJ2-2
clone_size: -
cdr3_aa: CASSQSEGGTGELFF
cdr3_nt: TGTGCCAGCAGCCAATCCGAGGGGGGCACCGGGGAGCTGTTTTTT

d_call: -
v_call: TRBV5-1
j_call: TRBJ2-5
clone_size: few
cdr3_aa: CASSIQLQETQYF
cdr3_nt: TGCGCCAGCAGTATTCAGTTGCAAGAGACCCAGTACTTC

d_call: -
v_call: TRBV19
j_call: TRBJ1-5
clone_size: few
cdr3_aa: CASSFRWDQPQHF
cdr3_nt: TGTGCCAGTAGTTTCCGATGGGACCAGCCCCAGCATTTT

d_call: TRBD1
v_call: TRBV18
j_call: TRBJ2-1
clone_size: few
cdr3_aa: CASSPRTGDNEQFF
cdr3_nt: TGTGCCAGCTCACCGAGGACAGGGGACAATGAGCAGTTCTTC

d_call: -
v_call: TRBV6-2/TRBV6-3
j_call: TRBJ1-1
clone_size: once
cdr3_aa: CASSYRASTEAFF
cdr3_nt: TGTGCCAGCAGTTACCGGGCGAGCACTGAAGCTTTCTTT

d_call: TRBD2
v_call: TRBV2
j_call: TRBJ2-3
clone_size: -
cdr3_aa: CASSPPGGVSTDTQYF
cdr3_nt: TGTGCCAGCAGCCCTCCTGGGGGGGTCAGCACAGATACGCAGTATTTT

d_call: -
v_call: TRBV4-2
j_call: TRBJ2-3
clone_size: -
cdr3_aa: CASSQDLTRGFDTQYF
cdr3_nt: TGTGCCAGCAGCCAAGACCTGACTAGAGGATTTGATACGCAGTATTTT

d_call: TRBD1
v_call: TRBV29-1
j_call: TRBJ1-1
clone_size: few
cdr3_aa: CSVTSWTGNTEAFF
cdr3_nt: TGCAGCGTCACGTCGTGGACAGGGAACACTGAAGCTTTCTTT

d_call: -
v_call: TRBV2
j_call: TRBJ2-5
clone_size: few
cdr3_aa: CASRLTGETQYF
cdr3_nt: TGTGCCAGCAGATTAACAGGGGAGACCCAGTACTTC

d_call: -
v_call: TRBV11-2
j_call: TRBJ2-7
clone_size: many
cdr3_aa: CASSLATGTLREQYF
cdr3_nt: TGTGCCAGCAGCTTAGCTACGGGGACACTTCGCGAGCAGTACTTC

d_call: -
v_call: TRBV7-9
j_call: TRBJ2-7
clone_size: -
cdr3_aa: CASSAKEDYEQYF
cdr3_nt: TGTGCCAGCAGCGCCAAGGAGGACTACGAGCAGTACTTC

d_call: -
v_call: TRBV24-1
j_call: TRBJ2-5
clone_size: -
cdr3_aa: CATSDGPQTTQYF
cdr3_nt: TGTGCCACCAGTGACGGACCGCAGACGACCCAGTACTTC

d_call: TRBD1
v_call: TRBV15
j_call: TRBJ1-4
clone_size: few
cdr3_aa: CATSRGTGAGANEKLFF
cdr3_nt: TGTGCCACCAGCAGAGGGACAGGGGCAGGGGCTAATGAAAAACTGTTTTTT

d_call: TRBD2
v_call: TRBV27
j_call: TRBJ2-2
clone_size: few
cdr3_aa: CASSSSRLAANTGELFF
cdr3_nt: TGTGCCAGCAGTTCCAGCAGACTAGCGGCAAACACCGGGGAGCTGTTTTTT

d_call: TRBD2
v_call: TRBV6-2/TRBV6-3
j_call: TRBJ2-1
clone_size: many
cdr3_aa: CASSGIAGGPGHEQFF
cdr3_nt: TGTGCCAGCAGTGGAATAGCGGGAGGGCCAGGACATGAGCAGTTCTTC

d_call: TRBD1
v_call: TRBV5-6
j_call: TRBJ2-7
clone_size: -
cdr3_aa: CASRKGQGAYEQYF
cdr3_nt: TGTGCCAGCAGGAAGGGACAGGGGGCCTACGAGCAGTACTTC

d_call: -
v_call: TRBV5-1
j_call: TRBJ2-2
clone_size: few
cdr3_aa: CASSLAVDTHRTGELFF
cdr3_nt: TGCGCCAGCAGCTTGGCTGTAGACACCCATCGAACCGGGGAGCTGTTTTTT

d_call: TRBD2
v_call: TRBV9
j_call: TRBJ2-1
clone_size: few
cdr3_aa: CASSVSSGRYNEQFF
cdr3_nt: TGTGCCAGCAGCGTCTCTAGCGGGAGGTACAATGAGCAGTTCTTC

d_call: -
v_call: TRBV20-1
j_call: TRBJ1-2
clone_size: few
cdr3_aa: CSAGRLNYGYTF
cdr3_nt: TGCAGTGCGGGACGGCTCAACTATGGCTACACCTTC

d_call: -
v_call: TRBV6-1
j_call: TRBJ2-1
clone_size: -
cdr3_aa: CASRSGLPGDEQFF
cdr3_nt: TGTGCCAGCAGATCGGGACTTCCAGGCGATGAGCAGTTCTTC

d_call: -
v_call: TRBV6-1
j_call: TRBJ2-1
clone_size: once
cdr3_aa: CASSLRTDRLSYNEQFF
cdr3_nt: TGTGCCAGCAGTCTCCGGACAGATAGACTCTCCTACAATGAGCAGTTCTTC

d_call: -
v_call: TRBV7-2
j_call: TRBJ2-3
clone_size: many
cdr3_aa: CASTQVVSARTDTQYF
cdr3_nt: TGTGCCAGCACTCAAGTGGTTAGCGCACGCACAGATACGCAGTATTTT

d_call: TRBD1
v_call: TRBV7-9
j_call: TRBJ1-2
clone_size: few
cdr3_aa: CASSLAGQGANGYTF
cdr3_nt: TGTGCCAGCAGCTTAGCGGGACAGGGGGCAAATGGCTACACCTTC

d_call: TRBD2
v_call: TRBV7-8
j_call: TRBJ2-5
clone_size: few
cdr3_aa: CASRPLGLRRGAQYF
cdr3_nt: TGTGCCAGCAGACCACTAGGGCTCAGGCGGGGGGCCCAGTACTTC

d_call: TRBD1
v_call: TRBV7-2
j_call: TRBJ1-3
clone_size: few
cdr3_aa: CASSPDRGYSGNTIYF
cdr3_nt: TGTGCCAGCAGCCCAGACAGGGGATACTCTGGAAACACCATATATTTT

d_call: TRBD1
v_call: TRBV20-1
j_call: TRBJ2-7
clone_size: few
cdr3_aa: CSARGATGAATAGYF
cdr3_nt: TGCAGTGCTAGAGGGGCGACAGGGGCCGCGACCGCGGGGTACTTC